These T cell receptor beta chains were read from a single sample in a study of response to subunit inactivated influenza vaccine. Each CDR3 protein gets one entry after TCRdb re-called the RT-PCR reads with MiXCR. The sample lists 800,000 to 1,000,000 distinct CDR3 sequences; approximately 22% were seen once. This specimen was PBMCs from blood, taken roughly 5 days after vaccination. The source is a man in his fifties or sixties who received an inactivated influenza vaccine. CDR3s include the opening cysteine and the closing phenylalanine or tryptophan.

TRBJ1-4,TRBV19,CASSIDPRTENEKLFF
TRBJ1-4,TRBV10-3,CATRQTNEKLFF
TRBJ1-1,TRBV10-3,CAATGTPNTEAFF
TRBJ2-7,TRBV9,CASSVDPTSGSYEQYF
TRBJ2-3,TRBV7-2,CATSPRMLETQYF
TRBJ2-3,TRBV11-2,CASSLRTGDVTDTQYF
TRBJ2-7,TRBV7-2,CASSSRTNYEQYF
TRBJ2-1,TRBV20-1,CSARRLNSGLNYNEQFF
TRBJ2-3,TRBV7-8,CASSVFLTDTQYF
TRBJ2-1,TRBV20-1,CSAQREGLYNEQFF
TRBJ2-3,TRBV7-2,CASSLVGPSADTQYF
TRBJ2-5,TRBV5-1,CASSLVGAGVETQYF
TRBJ2-5,TRBV5-6,CASSQGIETQYF
TRBJ2-1,TRBV20-1,CSAKIGSGSYNEQFF
TRBJ1-4,TRBV20-1,CSASRAEKLFF
TRBJ2-7,TRBV7-2,CASSLSAGTTYEQYF
TRBJ1-5,TRBV12-3/TRBV12-4,CASSFGDSNQPQHF
TRBJ1-2,TRBV6-2/TRBV6-3,CASSYQASAGYTF
TRBJ2-2,TRBV6-2/TRBV6-3,CASSYFGRSGELFF
TRBJ2-1,TRBV7-7,CAFSSEKGLAGNYNEQFF
TRBJ2-2,TRBV20-1,CSARQHTGELFF
TRBJ2-5,TRBV28,CASTLGSAETQYF